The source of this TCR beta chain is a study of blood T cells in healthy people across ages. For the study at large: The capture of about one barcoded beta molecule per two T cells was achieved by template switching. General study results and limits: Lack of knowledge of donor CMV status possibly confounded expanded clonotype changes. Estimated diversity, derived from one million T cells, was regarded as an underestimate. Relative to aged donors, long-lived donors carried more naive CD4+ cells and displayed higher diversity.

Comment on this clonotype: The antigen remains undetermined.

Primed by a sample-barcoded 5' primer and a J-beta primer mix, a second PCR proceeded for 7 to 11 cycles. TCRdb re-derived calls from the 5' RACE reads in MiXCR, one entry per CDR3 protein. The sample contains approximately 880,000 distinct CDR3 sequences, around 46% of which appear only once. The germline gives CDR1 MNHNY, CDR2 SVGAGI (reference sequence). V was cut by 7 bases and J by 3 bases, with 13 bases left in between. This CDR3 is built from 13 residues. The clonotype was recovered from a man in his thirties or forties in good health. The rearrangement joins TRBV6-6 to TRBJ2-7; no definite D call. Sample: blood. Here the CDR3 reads CASKISSGYEQYF. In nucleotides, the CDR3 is TGTGCCAGCAAAATCTCATCGGGCTACGAGCAGTACTTC.